The rows below give T cell receptor beta chains drawn from one sample of a study of T-cell reconstitution after alpha-beta-depleted transplantation in children. TCRdb reanalysed the PCR reads using MiXCR and keeps one entry per CDR3 protein. The repertoire includes 350,000 to 400,000 distinct CDR3 sequences, roughly 21% of them detected once, and around 3.9% sits in the top ten. Here the sequenced sample was PBMCs from the stem cell graft donor, taken from the stem cell graft. Every receptor here comes from a human donor who donated a stem cell graft to a child with acute myeloid leukemia. Both conserved end residues are part of each CDR3. Each record gives: clone size, V gene, D gene, J gene, CDR3 DNA, CDR3 protein. A D gene is named only where the DNA matches it firmly. A clone size is listed for some rows: how often the clone was seen (once, few, many), or a class if it is expanded.

-	TRBV20-1	-	TRBJ2-5	TGCAGTGCTCCTCAGGGTGGTGAGACCCAGTACTTC	CSAPQGGETQYF
-	TRBV20-1	-	TRBJ1-1	TGCAGTGCTAGAGGCGGGGGACTCTACGGAGCTGAAGCTTTCTTT	CSARGGGLYGAEAFF
few	TRBV5-1	-	TRBJ2-7	TGCGCCAGCAGCACGACCATCTCCTACGAGCAGTACTTC	CASSTTISYEQYF
-	TRBV6-5	TRBD2	TRBJ2-2	TGTGCCAGCCGATTCGGCGGGAGGGCCGTCGGGGAGCTGTTTTTT	CASRFGGRAVGELFF
many	TRBV29-1	-	TRBJ2-2	TGCAGCGTTGAACTGGACATAAACGGGGAGCTGTTTTTT	CSVELDINGELFF
-	TRBV29-1	TRBD2	TRBJ2-3	TGCAGCGCCCCCGTAGCGGGAGGTCGAGATACGCAGTATTTT	CSAPVAGGRDTQYF
many	TRBV6-1	-	TRBJ2-7	TGTGCCAGCAGCCTAGGTAGGGACAAAAGCTCCTACGAGCAGTACTTC	CASSLGRDKSSYEQYF
once	TRBV12-3/TRBV12-4	TRBD1	TRBJ1-1	TGTGCCAGCAGACCAGGGGGCGCGGACACTGAAGCTTTCTTT	CASRPGGADTEAFF
few	TRBV28	TRBD1	TRBJ2-7	TGTGCCAGCAGTGTCCCAGGGACAGGTTCCGAGCAGTACTTC	CASSVPGTGSEQYF
few	TRBV24-1	-	TRBJ2-5	TGTGCCACCAGTGATCGGGAGACCCAGTACTTC	CATSDRETQYF
-	TRBV29-1	-	TRBJ1-1	TGCAGCGCTGGGGGGGTACTTAACACTGAAGCTTTCTTT	CSAGGVLNTEAFF
many	TRBV12-3/TRBV12-4	TRBD2	TRBJ2-3	TGTGCCAGCAGTTTCGGGGCGGGAGGCACAGATACGCAGTATTTT	CASSFGAGGTDTQYF
many	TRBV12-3/TRBV12-4	TRBD2	TRBJ2-3	TGTGCCAGCAGTATGGGGACTAGCGGGACGCGCACAGATACGCAGTATTTT	CASSMGTSGTRTDTQYF
-	TRBV28	-	TRBJ2-4	TGTGCCAGCAGTTTCGAGAGAAACATTCAGTACTTC	CASSFERNIQYF
-	TRBV4-2	-	TRBJ2-2	TGTGCCAGCAGCCAAGAGCCTAGCGCGAACACCGGGGAGCTGTTTTTT	CASSQEPSANTGELFF
-	TRBV13	TRBD1	TRBJ2-7	TGTGCCAGCAGCTTTTCGGGACAGGACGAGGAGCAGTACTTC	CASSFSGQDEEQYF
once	TRBV3-1	-	TRBJ2-2	TGTGCCAGCAGCCACCGCCCGGCCGGGGAGCTGTTTTTT	CASSHRPAGELFF
-	TRBV7-9	-	TRBJ2-7	TGTGCCAGCAGCTTACCAGGGGCCTACGAGCAGTACTTC	CASSLPGAYEQYF
-	TRBV4-3	-	TRBJ2-7	TGCGCCAGCAGCCAAGAACCAGAATACGAGCAGTACTTC	CASSQEPEYEQYF
-	TRBV20-1	-	TRBJ2-7	TGCAGTGCTAGTGGCCTCCTGGTGTACGAGCAGTACTTC	CSASGLLVYEQYF
-	TRBV28	-	TRBJ2-1	TGTGCCAGCAGTTCGTCGGGTCACAATGAGCAGTTCTTC	CASSSSGHNEQFF
few	TRBV20-1	-	TRBJ2-3	TGCAGTGCTAGAGATCGTGGAGGGTCCAGCACAGATACGCAGTATTTT	CSARDRGGSSTDTQYF
few	TRBV12-3/TRBV12-4	-	TRBJ2-2	TGTGCCAGCAGCCTGTGGAGAGATTCCGGGGAGCTGTTTTTT	CASSLWRDSGELFF
-	TRBV28	-	TRBJ2-3	TGTGCCAGCAGTTTGGGCGGAGGGGGGTCAGATACGCAGTATTTT	CASSLGGGGSDTQYF
few	TRBV29-1	-	TRBJ2-1	TGCAGCGTAGAAGCCAGCCAGGGAATCTACAATGAGCAGTTCTTC	CSVEASQGIYNEQFF
-	TRBV28	TRBD2	TRBJ2-1	TGTGCCAGCGGAGATGGACTAGCGGGAAACAATGAGCAGTTCTTC	CASGDGLAGNNEQFF
-	TRBV20-1	TRBD2	TRBJ2-7	TGCAGTGCTAGGCAACTGGAGGGCGGGAGGCCTGAGCAGTACTTC	CSARQLEGGRPEQYF
few	TRBV20-1	-	TRBJ2-1	TGCAGTGCTAGAGATCTTGCAGGGAGAAGTGAGCAGTTCTTC	CSARDLAGRSEQFF
-	TRBV24-1	TRBD2	TRBJ2-1	TGTGCCACCCACACCGGGACTAGGAACAATGAGCAGTTCTTC	CATHTGTRNNEQFF
few	TRBV6-1	TRBD1	TRBJ2-3	TGTGCCAGCTGGCATGGGACAGGGCCTGTCACAGATACGCAGTATTTT	CASWHGTGPVTDTQYF
-	TRBV28	TRBD2	TRBJ2-1	TGTGCCAGCAGTTTACGTTCTGGGACTAGCGGGAGAAGGCTCTACTACAATGAGCAGTTCTTC	CASSLRSGTSGRRLYYNEQFF
-	TRBV30	-	TRBJ2-1	TGTGCCTGGAGTGCTTATCCTTCCTTC	CAWSAYPSF
-	TRBV12-3/TRBV12-4	-	TRBJ2-1	TGTGCCAGCAGCCCGGGGCTCCCCGGTCCCAATGAGCAGTTCTTC	CASSPGLPGPNEQFF
-	TRBV28	-	TRBJ2-3	TGTGCCAGCAGTTCCGGACAGGCCGCGGGGGATACGCAGTATTTT	CASSSGQAAGDTQYF
-	TRBV28	-	TRBJ1-5	TGTGCCAGCAGTGCAGGGACGGTGGTGGGGCCCCAGCATTTT	CASSAGTVVGPQHF
few	TRBV7-4	TRBD2	TRBJ2-7	TGTGCCAGCAGCTCGACTAGCGGGAGGACTACCTACGAGCAGTACTTC	CASSSTSGRTTYEQYF
-	TRBV4-1	TRBD2	TRBJ2-7	TGCGCCAGCAGCCAAACTAGCGGGAGTCAGGTCGACTTCTACGAGCAGTACTTC	CASSQTSGSQVDFYEQYF
-	TRBV12-3/TRBV12-4	TRBD2	TRBJ2-7	TGTGCCAGCAGTTCGGATAGCGGGAGGGCCTACGAGCAGTACTTC	CASSSDSGRAYEQYF
-	TRBV28	TRBD2	TRBJ2-7	TGTGCCAGCAGGGCTCCGGGACTAGAGATAGGGGAGCAGTACTTC	CASRAPGLEIGEQYF
many	TRBV4-2	TRBD2	TRBJ2-7	TGTGCCAGCAGCCGTCCTAGCGGGACTTCCTACGAGCAGTACTTC	CASSRPSGTSYEQYF
-	TRBV7-6	-	TRBJ1-2	TGTGCCAGCAGCTTGAGCACCACAGGGAACGGAGGCTACACCTTC	CASSLSTTGNGGYTF
few	TRBV15	TRBD2	TRBJ2-7	TGTGCCACCAGCAGAGATGTGACTAGCGGGGTCTACGAGCAGTACTTC	CATSRDVTSGVYEQYF
-	TRBV25-1	-	TRBJ1-1	TGTGCCAGCAGTGACCTTGAAACAGGGATCACTGAAGCTTTCTTT	CASSDLETGITEAFF
-	TRBV12-3/TRBV12-4	-	TRBJ2-2	TGTGCCAGCAGTTTTAGGGTACGGACGAACACCGGGGAGCTGTTTTTT	CASSFRVRTNTGELFF